The clone carrying this TCR beta chain occurred once. The protocol was immunoSEQ multiplex PCR, while the TCRdb copy is restricted to in-frame clones and leaves out a portion. The sample includes some 150,000 clones, 85% to 95% of them seen just once. This sample was taken from a study of CD4+ T cells in melanoma. The V gene lost 1 base and the J gene lost 2 bases, with 7 bases spanning the gap. This CDR3 comprises 15 residues. Germline CDR1 SGHRS, CDR2 YFSETQ. The chain couples TRBV5-1 to TRBJ2-6; D call uncertain. The sequence was obtained from a human donor with melanoma. CDR3 nucleotides: TGCGCCAGCAGCTTGATGGGGACTGGGGCCAACGTCCTGACTTTC. This codes for CASSLMGTGANVLTF.